This T cell receptor (beta chain) was captured by sequencing in a study of blood T cell repertoires in COVID-19. Study information: T cells, B-cell-depleted T cells, or PBMCs provided the cDNA or gDNA that served as material.

Ages ranged from about 18 to 100 years, with residence in fewer than 25 US areas. Clinical history as reported by participants underpinned cohort assignment. The V and J ends lost 4 bases and 2 bases respectively, with 16 bases between them. The CDR3 sequence is 15 residues long. Germline values: CDR1 SGHRS, CDR2 YFSETQ. Per the authors' pipeline: Counts of nucleated cells, estimated from reference gene primer amplification, were obtained. The table came from immunoSEQ multiplex PCR; TCRdb's copy has only in-frame clones and leaves some out. The V and J calls and the clone size are those of that table, but D and trimming were determined from the DNA. This table has hundreds of thousands of clones, 85% to 90% appearing once.

The TCR was taken from an older woman in a cohort exposed to, infected with or recovered from COVID-19 (not recorded which). The sequencing input was PBMCs or T cells enriched from blood (not recorded which). The rearrangement joins TRBV5-1 to TRBJ2-7; D might be TRBD1 (6 bases). CDR3 sequence reads: CASSTQGGGPYEQYF. Written as DNA, the CDR3 is TGCGCCAGCAGCACACAGGGTGGAGGTCCCTACGAGCAGTACTTC.